Below, 27 T cell receptor beta chains from the same sample are listed, as sequenced in a study of T cell responses to AZD1222 COVID-19 vaccine. Method: immunoSEQ multiplex PCR; TCRdb's copy keeps in-frame clones and lacks some. The sample lists about 86,000 clones; 85% to 90% were seen once. The material sequenced was peripheral blood, taken 28 days after the second AZD1222 dose. The receptors were sampled from an adult who received the AZD1222 COVID-19 vaccine.

CDR3 in DNA: TGTGCCAGCAGGGGACAGGGGAAGAATGGCTACACCTTC. Amino acids: CASRGQGKNGYTF. The gene calls are TRBV5-4 and TRBJ1-2; 10 positions agree with TRBD1. V gave up 5 bases and J gave up 6 bases; unmatched junction bases: 4. CDR1 is SGHNT and CDR2 is YYREEE in the germline V gene (reference sequence). This CDR3 has 13 residues.

The chain joins TRBV6-5 to TRBJ1-5; possibly TRBD1 for D (6 bases). Trimming shortened V by 8 bases and J by 2 bases, and 10 bases separated the two germline ends. Germline V CDR1 and CDR2: MNHEY, SVGAGI. CDR3 length equals 13 residues. The CDR3 region has the DNA TGTGCCAGCTTGGAGGGGGGCAATCAGCCCCAGCATTTT. Translating it yields CASLEGGNQPQHF.

This clone showed up just once. This chain connects TRBV6-1 to TRBJ2-1; 11 nucleotides align to TRBD2. The CDR3 runs 18 residues. Germline lookup yields CDR1 MNHNS and CDR2 SASEGT. Trimming removed 0 bases from V and 3 bases from J; junction bases left unmatched: 7. The CDR3 DNA is TGTGCCAGCAGTGAAGCGAGCCTACTAGCGGGAGTCTACAATGAGCAGTTCTTC. Translation gives CASSEASLLAGVYNEQFF.

J is TRBJ1-1 and V is TRBV28; D gene ambiguous. V was pared by 3 bases and J by 1 base, with 9 bases between. CDR1 MDHEN and CDR2 SYDVKM come from the germline V gene. The CDR3 is 14 amino acids. The CDR3 region is CASSFTAPNTEAFF. CDR3 bases: TGTGCCAGCAGTTTCACAGCACCGAACACTGAAGCTTTCTTT.

The J gene is TRBJ2-7, the V gene TRBV5-5; 12 nucleotides match TRBD2. The CDR3 is 15 residues long. V shed 4 bases and J 7 bases; nucleotides not matched to a gene: 9. The V gene's germline CDR1 is SGHKS and CDR2 YYEKEE (reference sequence). The CDR3 coding sequence is TGTGCCAGCAGCCGACTAGCGGGAGCTCAACGGGAGCAGTACTTC. It translates to CASSRLAGAQREQYF.

V is TRBV19 and J is TRBJ2-1; TRBD1 is a possible D gene (6 bases). Trimming took 4 bases from V and 6 from J, leaving 10 bases between them. The germline V gene encodes CDR1 LNHDA and CDR2 SQIVND (reference sequence). CDR3 size: 13 residues. The CDR3 loop is CASSRGTPNEQFF. CDR3 in DNA: TGTGCCAGTAGTAGAGGGACACCCAATGAGCAGTTCTTC. The full variable domain, in which reference TRBV19 and TRBJ2-1 provide the parts outside the CDR3, is DGGITQSPKYLFRKEGQNVTLSCEQNLNHDAMYWYRQDPGQGLRLIYYSQIVNDFQKGDIAEGYSVSREKKESFPLTVTSAQKNPTAFYLCASSRGTPNEQFFGPGTRLTVL.

The chain combines TRBV2 with TRBJ2-7, with 7 bases lining up with TRBD2. Trimming removed 6 bases from V and 5 bases from J; junction bases left unmatched: 19. There are 17 residues in the CDR3. The germline CDR1 and CDR2 sequences are SNHLY and FYNNEI. The CDR3 reads CASRTGLAASKRNEQYF. The DNA for the CDR3 is TGTGCCAGCAGAACGGGGCTAGCGGCCTCAAAGAGAAACGAGCAGTACTTC.

The table lists this clone with a count of one. V is TRBV5-1 and J is TRBJ2-1; 10 bases fit TRBD2. There are 14 residues in the CDR3. J was trimmed by 7 bases and V by 6 bases; bases with no gene match: 7. Germline CDR1 SGHRS, CDR2 YFSETQ. The CDR3 nucleotides are TGCGCCAGCAACCTAGCGGGAGTGGTAAATGAGCAGTTCTTC. This sequence encodes CASNLAGVVNEQFF.

The V and J genes are TRBV5-1 and TRBJ2-1; 8 positions agree with TRBD1. Germline assignment: CDR1 SGHRS and CDR2 YFSETQ. The CDR3 has 13 amino acids. Trimming cost V 3 bases and J 10 bases; bases outside gene matches: 6. CDR3 sequence (DNA): TGCGCCAGCAGCTCGCAACAGGGGGGCGAGCAGTTCTTC. It specifies CASSSQQGGEQFF.

The chain has TRBV5-1 and TRBJ2-4; the match to TRBD1 covers 7 bases. Germline lookup yields CDR1 SGHRS and CDR2 YFSETQ. This CDR3 is built from 14 residues. Trimming cost V 4 bases and J 9 bases; bases outside gene matches: 10. The CDR3 DNA follows: TGCGCCAGCAGCCCGGCGACAGGGTTGGGCATTCAGTACTTC. It codes for CASSPATGLGIQYF.

The rearrangement links TRBV27 to TRBJ1-6; TRBD1 matches at 8 bases. The V gene's germline CDR1 is MNHEY and CDR2 SMNVEV (reference sequence). The CDR3 runs to 19 residues. Germline trimming cut 0 bases from V and 3 bases from J; bases unmatched to any gene: 10. The CDR3 loop is CASSLSGFAGTGYNSPLHF. The CDR3 bases are TGTGCCAGCAGTTTATCAGGATTCGCCGGGACAGGCTATAATTCACCCCTCCACTTT.

The J gene is TRBJ1-5, the V gene TRBV4-2, with no clear D. The CDR3 is made up of 13 amino acids. Trimming shortened V by 1 base and J by 6 bases, and 7 bases separated the two germline ends. The germline V gene encodes CDR1 LGHNA and CDR2 YNFKEQ. Here the CDR3 DNA reads TGTGCCAGCAGCCAAGGGGAACCTCAGCCCCAGCATTTT. Its translation is CASSQGEPQPQHF.

The J gene is TRBJ2-7, the V gene TRBV3-1 (or the pseudogene TRBV3-2), with 7 bases identical to TRBD2. V shed 1 base, J shed 2 bases, and the junction held 5 bases outside the gene matches. The CDR3 has 15 amino acids. Germline-derived CDR1 and CDR2 are LGHDT and YNNKEL (reference sequence). The CDR3, as DNA: TGTGCCAGCAGCCAAGCTCCGAGCGGGACCTACGAGCAGTACTTC. Translating gives CASSQAPSGTYEQYF.

This sequence joins TRBV28 and TRBJ2-7; 7 bases fit TRBD2. Germline V gene sequence: CDR1 MDHEN, CDR2 SYDVKM. V lost 4 bases and J lost 0; bases outside the gene matches: 9. CDR3 length: 16 amino acids. The CDR3 DNA sequence: TGTGCCAGCAGTTCACCCGCTAGCGGAAGCTCCTACGAGCAGTACTTC. Amino acid sequence: CASSSPASGSSYEQYF.

The chain employs TRBV2 and TRBJ2-1; possibly TRBD2 for D (6 bases). The V end was cut by 8 bases, the J end by 7 bases, with 12 bases between. Looked up from germline, CDR1 is SNHLY and CDR2 is FYNNEI. The CDR3 spans 12 residues. CDR3 coding DNA: TGTGCCAGCGACCCGGGAGATAATGAGCAGTTCTTC. Translating gives CASDPGDNEQFF.

The V gene is TRBV5-4, the J gene TRBJ1-6; a weak D match, TRBD1 (6 bases). This CDR3 has 14 residues. V was cut by 5 bases and J by 7 bases, with 13 bases left in between. Germline assignment: CDR1 SGHNT and CDR2 YYREEE (reference sequence). The DNA for the CDR3 is TGTGCCAGCAGAAGTGCAACAGGGAATTCACCCCTCCACTTT. Residues: CASRSATGNSPLHF. The full variable domain, rest sourced from reference TRBV5-4 and TRBJ1-6, is ETGVTQSPTHLIKTRGQQVTLRCSSQSGHNTVSWYQQALGQGPQFIFQYYREEENGRGNFPPRFSGLQFPNYSSELNVNALELDDSALYLCASRSATGNSPLHFGNGTRLTVT.

The chain combines TRBV4-1 with TRBJ2-7; D perhaps matches TRBD1 (6 bases). The germline V and J ends were trimmed by 1 base and 0 bases, with 16 bases remaining between them. Germline CDR1 MGHRA, CDR2 YSYEKL. This CDR3 spans 17 amino acids. The CDR3 DNA sequence: TGCGCCAGCAGCCAAGTCTGGGCGGCAGGGGACTCCTACGAGCAGTACTTC. Amino acid sequence: CASSQVWAAGDSYEQYF.

The chain carries TRBV6-5 and TRBJ2-7; D is possibly TRBD1 (6 bases). V shed 8 bases and J shed 3 bases, with 14 bases lying between them. This CDR3 is built from 13 residues. Germline assignment: CDR1 MNHEY and CDR2 SVGAGI. CDR3 nucleotide sequence: TGTGCCAGCCTCCGGACAGCCAACTACGAGCAGTACTTC. Protein: CASLRTANYEQYF.

The table lists this clone with a few counts. This chain joins TRBV6-4 and TRBJ2-2, with TRBD2 identical over 9 bases. This CDR3 comprises 15 residues. The J segment lost 3 bases and the V segment lost 3 bases, leaving 2 bases of the junction unmatched. The V gene's germline CDR1 is MRHNA and CDR2 SNTAGT. The DNA of the CDR3 is TGTGCCAGCAGTGAGCTAGCGGGATACACCGGGGAGCTGTTTTTT. Residues: CASSELAGYTGELFF.

The rearrangement uses TRBV19 and TRBJ1-5; 7 bases are shared with TRBD1. The CDR3 contains 14 residues. The germline V gene encodes CDR1 LNHDA and CDR2 SQIVND (reference sequence). V lost 4 bases and J lost 8; bases outside the gene matches: 8. The CDR3 loop reads CASSKGGEWEPQHF. DNA for the CDR3: TGTGCCAGTAGTAAAGGGGGCGAGTGGGAGCCCCAGCATTTT.

This clone was recorded once. This chain uses TRBV19 with TRBJ2-7; TRBD2 agrees at 14 bases. This CDR3 has 17 residues. The V gene's germline CDR1 is LNHDA and CDR2 SQIVND (reference sequence). Trimming cost V 5 bases and J 1 base; bases outside gene matches: 7. Here the CDR3 reads CASSPGTSGSYSYEQYF. In DNA, the CDR3 is TGTGCCAGTAGTCCCGGGACTAGCGGGAGTTATTCCTACGAGCAGTACTTC.

The rearrangement joins TRBV5-6 to TRBJ2-1, with a weak D call TRBD1 (6 bases). The CDR3 has 16 residues. Germline-derived CDR1 and CDR2 are SGHDT and YYEEEE. Trimming stripped 0 bases from V and 1 base from J, with 11 bases between. The CDR3 coding sequence is TGTGCCAGCAGCTTGGGAGGCAGGGGATCCTACAATGAGCAGTTCTTC. It codes for CASSLGGRGSYNEQFF.

The chain combines TRBV6-6 with TRBJ1-5; D is unresolved. Trimming pared 5 bases from V and 5 bases from J, leaving 10 bases between. CDR1 is MNHNY and CDR2 is SVGAGI in the germline V gene (reference sequence). The CDR3 has 13 residues. The CDR3 sequence: CASSTRGHQPQHF. The CDR3 DNA follows: TGTGCCAGCAGTACGAGAGGCCATCAGCCCCAGCATTTT.

The chain recombines TRBV2 with TRBJ1-4; 9 nucleotides match TRBD1. V shed 4 bases and J 0 bases; nucleotides not matched to a gene: 12. This CDR3 contains 19 residues. From germline, CDR1 is SNHLY and CDR2 FYNNEI. CDR3 bases: TGTGCCAGCAGTGGAGACAGGGGGGACGCTTGGGCAACTAATGAAAAACTGTTTTTT. Its translation: CASSGDRGDAWATNEKLFF.

This chain joins TRBV7-9 and TRBJ2-2; D is perhaps TRBD2 (5 bases). The CDR3 sequence is 14 residues long. V lost 5 bases and J 2 bases, leaving 9 bases between the germline ends. The germline CDR1 and CDR2 sequences are SEHNR and FQNEAQ (reference sequence). The CDR3 loop reads CASSPGLNTGELFF. The CDR3 coding sequence is TGTGCCAGCAGCCCTGGACTCAACACCGGGGAGCTGTTTTTT.

This clone was picked up one time. V gene TRBV28 combines with J gene TRBJ2-4; TRBD2 might be the D (5 bases). Germline loops: CDR1 MDHEN, CDR2 SYDVKM. The V end lost 2 bases, the J end lost 0 bases, and 8 bases lay between the germline ends. This CDR3 is built from 15 residues. This CDR3 reads CASSLGGLAKNIQYF. In nucleotides, the CDR3 is TGTGCCAGCAGTTTAGGCGGGTTAGCCAAAAACATTCAGTACTTC.

V gene TRBV19 combines with J gene TRBJ1-5; D gene unclear. The CDR3 extends over 14 amino acids. Per germline, CDR1 LNHDA and CDR2 SQIVND (reference sequence). V was shortened by 6 bases and J by 0 bases, with 9 bases between the two germline ends. DNA of the CDR3: TGTGCCAGTAGCGTAGGGAATAGCAATCAGCCCCAGCATTTT. This translates into CASSVGNSNQPQHF.